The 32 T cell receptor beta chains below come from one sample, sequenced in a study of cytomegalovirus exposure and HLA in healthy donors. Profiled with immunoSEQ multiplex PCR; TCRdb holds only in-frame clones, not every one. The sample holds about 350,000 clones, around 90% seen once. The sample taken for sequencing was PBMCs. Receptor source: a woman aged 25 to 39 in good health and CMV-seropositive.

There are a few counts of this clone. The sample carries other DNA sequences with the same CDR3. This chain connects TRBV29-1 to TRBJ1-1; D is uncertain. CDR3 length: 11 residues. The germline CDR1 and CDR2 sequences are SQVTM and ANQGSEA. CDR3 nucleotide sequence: TGCAGTGTCTTACTGAACACTGAAGCTTTCTTT. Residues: CSVLLNTEAFF.

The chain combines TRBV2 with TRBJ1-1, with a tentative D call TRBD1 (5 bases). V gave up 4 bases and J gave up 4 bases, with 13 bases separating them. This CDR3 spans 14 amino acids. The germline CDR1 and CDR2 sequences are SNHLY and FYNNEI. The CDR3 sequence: CASSGKGRGTEAFF. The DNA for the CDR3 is TGTGCCAGCAGTGGGAAGGGGCGGGGCACTGAAGCTTTCTTT.

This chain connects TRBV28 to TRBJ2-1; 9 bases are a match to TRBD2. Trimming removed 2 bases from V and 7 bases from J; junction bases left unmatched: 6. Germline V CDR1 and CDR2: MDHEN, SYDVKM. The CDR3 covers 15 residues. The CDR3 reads CASSLTGTSSNEQFF. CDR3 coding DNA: TGTGCCAGCAGTTTAACCGGGACTAGCTCGAATGAGCAGTTCTTC.

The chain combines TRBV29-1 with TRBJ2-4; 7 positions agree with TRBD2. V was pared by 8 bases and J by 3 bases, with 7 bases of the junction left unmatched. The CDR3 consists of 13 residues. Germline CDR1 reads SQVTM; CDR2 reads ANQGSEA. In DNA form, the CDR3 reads TGCAGCACCCACGGGGGGAGCAAAAACATTCAGTACTTC. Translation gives CSTHGGSKNIQYF.

Here the CDR3 reads CASRTALDVEQYF. CDR3 nucleotide sequence: TGTGCCAGCAGGACAGCACTGGACGTCGAGCAGTACTTC. This chain uses TRBV6-5 with TRBJ2-7; D is possibly TRBD1 (5 bases). Trimming took off 6 bases at V and 6 bases at J, with 15 bases between the two ends. In germline, CDR1 is MNHEY, CDR2 SVGAGI. The CDR3 is made up of 13 amino acids.

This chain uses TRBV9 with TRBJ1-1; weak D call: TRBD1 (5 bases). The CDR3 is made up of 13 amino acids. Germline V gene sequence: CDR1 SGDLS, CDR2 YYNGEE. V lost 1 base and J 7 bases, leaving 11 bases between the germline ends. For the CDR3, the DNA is TGTGCCAGCAGCGTACGACCTGGGGGTGAAGCTTTCTTT. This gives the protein CASSVRPGGEAFF.

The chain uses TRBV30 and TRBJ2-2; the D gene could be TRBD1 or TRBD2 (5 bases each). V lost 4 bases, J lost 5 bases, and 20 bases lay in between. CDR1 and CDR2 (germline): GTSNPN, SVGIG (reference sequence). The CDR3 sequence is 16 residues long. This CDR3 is CAWKPRGRGSTGELFF. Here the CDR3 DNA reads TGTGCCTGGAAGCCGAGGGGTAGGGGCTCAACCGGGGAGCTGTTTTTT. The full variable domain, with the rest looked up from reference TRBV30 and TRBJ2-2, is SQTIHQWPATLVQPVGSPLSLECTVEGTSNPNLYWYRQAAGRGLQLLFYSVGIGQISSEVPQNLSASRPQDRQFILSSKKLLLSDSGFYLCAWKPRGRGSTGELFFGEGSRLTVL.

The CDR3 sequence: CAWTLGTGAYEQYF. For the CDR3, the DNA is TGTGCCTGGACCCTTGGGACAGGGGCCTACGAGCAGTACTTC. The V and J genes are TRBV30 and TRBJ2-7; 10 bases are shared with TRBD1. After removal of 4 bases from V and 2 bases from J, the junction contained 5 bases not matched to a gene. Germline V gene data show CDR1 as GTSNPN and CDR2 as SVGIG (reference sequence). The CDR3 loop spans 14 amino acids.

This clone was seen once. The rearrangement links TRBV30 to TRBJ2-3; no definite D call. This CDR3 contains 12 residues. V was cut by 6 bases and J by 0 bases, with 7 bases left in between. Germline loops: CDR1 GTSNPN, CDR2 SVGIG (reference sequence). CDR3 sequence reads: CACRPSTDTQYF. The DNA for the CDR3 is TGTGCCTGCCGACCTAGCACAGATACGCAGTATTTT.

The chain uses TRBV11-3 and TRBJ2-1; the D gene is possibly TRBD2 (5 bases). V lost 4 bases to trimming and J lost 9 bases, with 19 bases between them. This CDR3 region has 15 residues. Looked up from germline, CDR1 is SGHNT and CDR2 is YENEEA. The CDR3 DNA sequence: TGTGCCAGCAGCTCAGCCCCGGGGTCGGTTGGTGAGCAGTTCTTC. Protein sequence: CASSSAPGSVGEQFF. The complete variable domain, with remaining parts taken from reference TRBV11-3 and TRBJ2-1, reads EAGVVQSPRYKIIEKKQPVAFWCNPISGHNTLYWYLQNLGQGPELLIRYENEEAVDDSQLPKDRFSAERLKGVDSTLKIQPAELGDSAVYLCASSSAPGSVGEQFFGPGTRLTVL.

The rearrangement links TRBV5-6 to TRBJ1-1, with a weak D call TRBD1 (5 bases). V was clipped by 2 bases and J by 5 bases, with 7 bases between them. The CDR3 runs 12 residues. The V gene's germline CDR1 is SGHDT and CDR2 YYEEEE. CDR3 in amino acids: CASSFGGTEAFF. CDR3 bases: TGTGCCAGCAGCTTTGGGGGTACTGAAGCTTTCTTT.

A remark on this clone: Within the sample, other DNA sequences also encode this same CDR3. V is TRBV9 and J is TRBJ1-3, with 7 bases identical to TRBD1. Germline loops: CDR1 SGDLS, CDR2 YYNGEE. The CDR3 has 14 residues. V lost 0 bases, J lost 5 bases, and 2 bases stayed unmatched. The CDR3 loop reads CASSVGQGRNTIYF. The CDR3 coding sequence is TGTGCCAGCAGCGTAGGACAGGGAAGAAACACCATATATTTT.

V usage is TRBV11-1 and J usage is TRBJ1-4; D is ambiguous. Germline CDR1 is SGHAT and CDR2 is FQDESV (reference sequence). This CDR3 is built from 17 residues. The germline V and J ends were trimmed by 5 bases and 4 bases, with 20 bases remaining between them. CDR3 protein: CASSGRPPGTHNEKLFF. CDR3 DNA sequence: TGTGCCAGCAGCGGCCGACCCCCGGGAACGCATAATGAAAAACTGTTTTTT.

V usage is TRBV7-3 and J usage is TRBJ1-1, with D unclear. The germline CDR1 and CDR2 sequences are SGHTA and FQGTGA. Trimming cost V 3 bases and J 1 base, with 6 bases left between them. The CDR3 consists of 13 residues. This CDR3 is CASSFEGNTEAFF. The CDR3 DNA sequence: TGTGCCAGCAGCTTTGAAGGGAACACTGAAGCTTTCTTT.

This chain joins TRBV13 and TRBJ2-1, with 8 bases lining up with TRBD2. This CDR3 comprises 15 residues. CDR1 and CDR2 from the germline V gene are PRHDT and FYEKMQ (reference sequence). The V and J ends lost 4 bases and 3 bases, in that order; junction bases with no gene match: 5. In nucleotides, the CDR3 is TGTGCCAGCAGCTCCCGACTAGCGAACTACAATGAGCAGTTCTTC. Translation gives CASSSRLANYNEQFF.

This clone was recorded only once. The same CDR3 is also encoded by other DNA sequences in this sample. The CDR3 here is CAWTSGQETQYF. The CDR3 region has the DNA TGTGCCTGGACTAGCGGACAAGAGACCCAGTACTTC. J is TRBJ2-5 and V is TRBV30, with 7 bases aligning to TRBD2. The junction had 1 base not matched to a gene; V was cut back by 4 bases and J by 2 bases. This CDR3 has 12 amino acids. Germline assignment: CDR1 GTSNPN and CDR2 SVGIG (reference sequence).

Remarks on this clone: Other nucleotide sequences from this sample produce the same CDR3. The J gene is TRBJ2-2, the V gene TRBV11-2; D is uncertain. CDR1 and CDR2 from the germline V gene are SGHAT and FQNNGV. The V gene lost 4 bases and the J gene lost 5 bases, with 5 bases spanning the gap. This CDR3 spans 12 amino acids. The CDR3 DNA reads TGTGCCAGCAGCTCTGGAACCGGGGAGCTGTTTTTT. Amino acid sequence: CASSSGTGELFF.

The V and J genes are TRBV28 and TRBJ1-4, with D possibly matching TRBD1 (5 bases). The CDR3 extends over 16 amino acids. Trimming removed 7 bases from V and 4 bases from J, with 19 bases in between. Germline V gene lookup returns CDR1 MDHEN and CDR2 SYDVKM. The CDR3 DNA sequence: TGTGCCAGCACTACGGGGCACAGGCCTGTTAATGAAAAACTGTTTTTT. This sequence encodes CASTTGHRPVNEKLFF. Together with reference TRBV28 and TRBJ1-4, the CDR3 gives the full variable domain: DVKVTQSSRYLVKRTGEKVFLECVQDMDHENMFWYRQDPGLGLRLIYFSYDVKMKEKGDIPEGYSVSREKKERFSLILESASTNQTSMYLCASTTGHRPVNEKLFFGSGTQLSVL.

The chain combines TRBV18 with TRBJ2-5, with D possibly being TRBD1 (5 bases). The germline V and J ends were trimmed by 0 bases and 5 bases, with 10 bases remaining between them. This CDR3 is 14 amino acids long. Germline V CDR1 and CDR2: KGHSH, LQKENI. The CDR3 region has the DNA TGTGCCAGCTCACCACCGCGGACAAGGGAGACCCAGTACTTC. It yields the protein CASSPPRTRETQYF.

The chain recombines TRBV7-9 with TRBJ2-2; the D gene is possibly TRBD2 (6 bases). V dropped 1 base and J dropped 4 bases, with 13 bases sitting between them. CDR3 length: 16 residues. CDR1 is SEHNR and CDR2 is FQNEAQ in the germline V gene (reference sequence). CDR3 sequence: CASSLEAGRSTGELFF. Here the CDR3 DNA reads TGTGCCAGCAGCTTAGAGGCGGGGCGTAGCACCGGGGAGCTGTTTTTT.

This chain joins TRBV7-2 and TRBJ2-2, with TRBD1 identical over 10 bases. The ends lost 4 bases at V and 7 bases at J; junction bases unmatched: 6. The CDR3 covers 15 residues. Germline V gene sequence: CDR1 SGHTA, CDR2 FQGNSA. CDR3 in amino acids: CASSYRDRGGGELFF. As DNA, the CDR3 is TGTGCCAGCAGCTACCGGGACAGGGGTGGCGGGGAGCTGTTTTTT.

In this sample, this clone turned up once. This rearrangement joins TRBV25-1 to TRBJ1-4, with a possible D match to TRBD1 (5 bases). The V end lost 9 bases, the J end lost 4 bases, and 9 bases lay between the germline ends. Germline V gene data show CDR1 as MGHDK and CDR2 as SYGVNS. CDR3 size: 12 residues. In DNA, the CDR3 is TGTGCCAGGGCAGGGCTTAATGAAAAACTGTTTTTT. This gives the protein CARAGLNEKLFF.

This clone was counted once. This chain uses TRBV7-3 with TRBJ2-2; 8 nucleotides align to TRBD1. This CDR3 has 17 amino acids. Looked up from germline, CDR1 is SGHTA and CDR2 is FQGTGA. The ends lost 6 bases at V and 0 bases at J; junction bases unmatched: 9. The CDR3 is CASSHRPTGANTGELFF. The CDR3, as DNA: TGTGCCAGCAGTCACCGTCCGACAGGGGCGAACACCGGGGAGCTGTTTTTT.

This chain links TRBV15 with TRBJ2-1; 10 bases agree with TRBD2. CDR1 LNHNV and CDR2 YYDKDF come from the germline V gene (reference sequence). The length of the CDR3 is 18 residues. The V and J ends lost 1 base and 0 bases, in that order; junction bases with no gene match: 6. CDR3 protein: CATSRGGGLASSYNEQFF. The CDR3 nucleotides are TGTGCCACCAGCAGAGGAGGGGGACTAGCGAGCTCCTACAATGAGCAGTTCTTC.

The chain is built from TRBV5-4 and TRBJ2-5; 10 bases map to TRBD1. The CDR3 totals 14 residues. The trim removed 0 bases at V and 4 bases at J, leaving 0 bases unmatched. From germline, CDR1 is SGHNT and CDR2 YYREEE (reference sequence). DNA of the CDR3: TGTGCCAGCAGCTTGGGACAGGGGGCAGAGACCCAGTACTTC. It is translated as CASSLGQGAETQYF.

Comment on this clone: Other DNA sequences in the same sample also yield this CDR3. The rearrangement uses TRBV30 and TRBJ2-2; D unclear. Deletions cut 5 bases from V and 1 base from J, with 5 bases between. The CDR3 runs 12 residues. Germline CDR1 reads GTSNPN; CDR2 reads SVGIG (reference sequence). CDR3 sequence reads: CAWGENTGELFF. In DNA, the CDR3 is TGTGCCTGGGGGGAGAACACCGGGGAGCTGTTTTTT. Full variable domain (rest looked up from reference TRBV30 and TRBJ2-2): SQTIHQWPATLVQPVGSPLSLECTVEGTSNPNLYWYRQAAGRGLQLLFYSVGIGQISSEVPQNLSASRPQDRQFILSSKKLLLSDSGFYLCAWGENTGELFFGEGSRLTVL.

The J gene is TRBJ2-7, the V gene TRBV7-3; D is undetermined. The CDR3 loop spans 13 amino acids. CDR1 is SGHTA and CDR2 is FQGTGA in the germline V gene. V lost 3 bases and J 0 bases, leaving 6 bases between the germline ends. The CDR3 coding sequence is TGTGCCAGCAGCTTGGGCTACTCCTACGAGCAGTACTTC. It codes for CASSLGYSYEQYF.

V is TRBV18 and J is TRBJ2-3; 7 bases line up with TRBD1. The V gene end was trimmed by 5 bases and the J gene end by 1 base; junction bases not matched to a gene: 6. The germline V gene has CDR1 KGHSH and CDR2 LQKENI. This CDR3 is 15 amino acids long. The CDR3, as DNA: TGTGCCAGCTCATTACAGGGGCTCGGCACAGATACGCAGTATTTT. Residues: CASSLQGLGTDTQYF.

CDR3 in amino acids: CASSYSDRGRSEAFF. The CDR3 bases are TGTGCCAGCAGTTACTCCGACAGGGGACGGTCCGAAGCTTTCTTT. The chain joins TRBV6-5 to TRBJ1-1, with 8 bases aligning to TRBD1. CDR1 and CDR2 from the germline V gene are MNHEY and SVGAGI. Losses at the gene ends were 0 bases for V and 8 bases for J; bases not matched to a gene: 8. The CDR3 extends over 15 amino acids.

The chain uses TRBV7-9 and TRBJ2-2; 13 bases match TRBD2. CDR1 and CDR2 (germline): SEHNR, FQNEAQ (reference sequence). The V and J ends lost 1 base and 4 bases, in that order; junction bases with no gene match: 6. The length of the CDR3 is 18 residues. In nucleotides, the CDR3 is TGTGCCAGCAGCTTAGGTAGGACTAGCGGGAGCGGCACCGGGGAGCTGTTTTTT. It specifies CASSLGRTSGSGTGELFF.

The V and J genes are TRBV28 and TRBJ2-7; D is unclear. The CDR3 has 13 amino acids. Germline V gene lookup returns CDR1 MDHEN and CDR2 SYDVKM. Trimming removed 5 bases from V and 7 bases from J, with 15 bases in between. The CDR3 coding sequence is TGTGCCAGCAGTCGGACGGATCTACGAGAGCAGTACTTC. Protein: CASSRTDLREQYF.

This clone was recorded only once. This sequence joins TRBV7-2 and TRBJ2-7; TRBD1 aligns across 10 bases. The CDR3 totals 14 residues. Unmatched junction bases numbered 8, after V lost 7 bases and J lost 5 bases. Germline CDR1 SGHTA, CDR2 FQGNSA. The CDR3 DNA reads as TGTGCCAGCACCTTGACAGGGGGCTTGGACGAGCAGTACTTC. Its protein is CASTLTGGLDEQYF.